This T cell receptor beta chain stems from a study of shared T cell receptors in the human thymus. This CDR3 has 14 amino acids. CDR1 and CDR2 (germline): MNHEY, SMNVEV (reference sequence). V was clipped by 4 bases and J by 7 bases, with 13 bases between them. TCRdb keeps only in-frame clones here, not all; method: immunoSEQ multiplex PCR. Of hundreds of thousands of clones in the sample, 95% were seen once. This TCR was recovered from a human donor. The rearrangement links TRBV27 to TRBJ2-2, with D maybe TRBD1 (5 bases). The sample was thymocytes. The CDR3 spells CASSWGPEGGELFF. CDR3 bases: TGTGCCAGCAGTTGGGGCCCCGAAGGCGGGGAGCTGTTTTTT.